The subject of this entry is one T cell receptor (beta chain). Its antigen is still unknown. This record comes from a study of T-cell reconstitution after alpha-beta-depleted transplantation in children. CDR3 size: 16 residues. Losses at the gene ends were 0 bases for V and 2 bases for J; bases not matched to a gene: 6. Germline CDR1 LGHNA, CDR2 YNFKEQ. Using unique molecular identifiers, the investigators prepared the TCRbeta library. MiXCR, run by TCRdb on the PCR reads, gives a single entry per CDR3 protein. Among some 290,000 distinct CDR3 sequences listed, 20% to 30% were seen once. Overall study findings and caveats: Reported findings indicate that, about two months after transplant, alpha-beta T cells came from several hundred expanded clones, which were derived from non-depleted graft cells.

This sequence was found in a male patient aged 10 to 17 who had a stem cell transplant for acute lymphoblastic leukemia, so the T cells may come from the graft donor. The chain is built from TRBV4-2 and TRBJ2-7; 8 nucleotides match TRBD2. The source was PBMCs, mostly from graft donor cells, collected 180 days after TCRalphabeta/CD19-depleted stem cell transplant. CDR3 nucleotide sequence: TGTGCCAGCAGCCAAGAAAGAGGCGGGAGGCCCTACGAGCAGTACTTC. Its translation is CASSQERGGRPYEQYF.